This T cell receptor beta chain is from a study of cytomegalovirus exposure and HLA in healthy donors. Overall study context: Among roughly 180 million T cells, an earlier analysis found about 110 million unique TCR beta sequences. Study conclusions and caveats: Generally TCR sequences proved uncommon, though certain public TCRs appeared in numerous donors.

Regarding this clone: Its antigen remains unidentified.

This PCR relied on a set of 60 Vbeta primers and 13 Jbeta primers. Some clones are missing from TCRdb's copy, which holds only in-frame ones; the method was immunoSEQ multiplex PCR. Of about 120,000 clones listed, 75% to 85% are singletons. Looked up from germline, CDR1 is LNHDA and CDR2 is SQIVND (reference sequence). This CDR3 region has 15 residues. Trimming took 7 bases from V and 7 from J, leaving 20 bases between them. The sample taken for sequencing was PBMCs. This TCR came from a man aged 30 to 39 in good health and CMV-seronegative. The chain recombines TRBV19 with TRBJ2-1; tentative D call: TRBD2 (6 bases). CDR3 sequence (DNA): TGTGCCAGTATCACCAACACCCGAGGGAGGAATGAGCAGTTCTTC. Amino acids: CASITNTRGRNEQFF.